This TCR beta chain appears in the sequencing data of a study of T cell responses to AZD1222 COVID-19 vaccine. The V and J ends lost 0 bases and 5 bases respectively, with 8 bases between them. Germline V gives CDR1 SGHDT, CDR2 YYEEEE. The CDR3 is 14 residues long. The method was immunoSEQ multiplex PCR; TCRdb's version includes in-frame clones alone and lacks a portion of them. Here the sample spans over 50,000 clones, approximately 80% being singletons. Second doses that came at about 4 or about 12 weeks were put together. This clone was observed a single time. Its antigen is undetermined. Notes on the study in general: Donors were largely white British and mainly female; clonal diversity was possibly underestimated.

The V and J genes are TRBV5-6 and TRBJ2-2; the D is unclear. The receptor comes from an adult who received the AZD1222 COVID-19 vaccine. The input for sequencing was peripheral blood, taken 28 days after the second AZD1222 dose. CDR3 amino acids: CASSLALGTGELFF. CDR3 sequence (DNA): TGTGCCAGCAGCTTGGCCCTCGGGACCGGGGAGCTGTTTTTT.